This T cell receptor (beta chain) was sequenced during a study of T-cell memory formation after mild COVID-19. Study results and limitations: Memory cells collected pre-infection included some clones that later responded, suggesting cross-reactive memory joined.

The CDR3 is 17 residues long. V was trimmed by 1 base and J by 0 bases, leaving 13 bases between them. The germline CDR1 and CDR2 sequences are SGHTA and FQGTGA. TCRdb passed the 5' RACE reads through MiXCR, listing each CDR3 protein once. Here the sample spans about 410,000 distinct CDR3 sequences, about 25% being singletons. A word on this clonotype: Antigen unknown.

The source material was PBMCs or a T cell subset sorted from them (not recorded which). The clonotype was recovered from an adult woman who had mild COVID-19 (a few samples of this study predate the infection). Cell type and time point are not known. The rearrangement joins TRBV7-3 to TRBJ2-1, with TRBD2 as a possible D gene (5 bases). CDR3 amino acids: CASSLSFSTSSYNEQFF. For the CDR3, the DNA is TGTGCCAGCAGCTTAAGTTTTAGCACTAGCTCCTACAATGAGCAGTTCTTC.